Presented here are 21 T cell receptor beta chains from one specimen sequenced in a study of response to subunit inactivated influenza vaccine. TCRdb itself ran the RT-PCR reads through MiXCR, one entry per CDR3 protein. The table records about 190,000 distinct CDR3 sequences, under 15% of them present only once. This sample comprised CD8+ T cells sorted from PBMCs, obtained 4 to 6 days after vaccination. The receptors originated from a man aged 50 or older who received an inactivated influenza vaccine.

This chain joins TRBV10-3 and TRBJ2-2; possibly TRBD1 or TRBD2 for D (5 bases each). This CDR3 spans 16 amino acids. Germline CDR1 is ENHRY and CDR2 is SYGVKD. The V end lost 3 bases, the J end lost 6 bases, and 17 bases lay between the germline ends. The CDR3 region has the DNA TGTGCCATCAGTGACCGGGACCCGCTTCAATCCGGGGAGCTGTTTTTT. Translation: CAISDRDPLQSGELFF.

V and J are TRBV15 and TRBJ2-1, with TRBD2 identical over 10 bases. V lost 0 bases, J lost 7 bases, and 6 bases stayed unmatched. The CDR3 is 16 amino acids. In germline, CDR1 is LNHNV, CDR2 YYDKDF (reference sequence). DNA of the CDR3: TGTGCCACCAGCAGAGAGGGTAGCGGGAGGTTAAATGAGCAGTTCTTC. This encodes CATSREGSGRLNEQFF.

This chain links TRBV6-1 with TRBJ2-7; D call uncertain. The ends were cut back, 3 bases at V and 4 bases at J, with 10 bases in the middle. The CDR3 runs to 13 residues. CDR1 is MNHNS and CDR2 is SASEGT in the germline V gene. The CDR3 region has the DNA TGTGCCAGCAGTGACAGCCAGTTTTACGAGCAGTACTTC. As protein: CASSDSQFYEQYF.

V usage is TRBV24-1 and J usage is TRBJ1-5, with D maybe TRBD1 (5 bases). CDR3 length equals 14 residues. The germline V gene encodes CDR1 KGHDR and CDR2 SFDVKD. Trimming shortened V by 0 bases and J by 5 bases, and 7 bases separated the two germline ends. This CDR3 is CATSDLGGDQPQHF. CDR3 in DNA: TGTGCCACCAGTGATTTGGGGGGGGATCAGCCCCAGCATTTT.

The chain joins TRBV11-3 to TRBJ2-1; 15 nucleotides agree with TRBD2. V lost 5 bases, J lost 5 bases, and 1 base stayed unmatched. The CDR3 totals 15 residues. CDR1 and CDR2 from the germline V gene are SGHNT and YENEEA. CDR3 sequence (DNA): TGTGCCAGCAGCGGGACTAGCGGGAGGAACAATGAGCAGTTCTTC. Amino acid sequence: CASSGTSGRNNEQFF.

The rearrangement links TRBV4-1 to TRBJ1-3; 7 positions match TRBD1. V gave up 0 bases and J gave up 4 bases; unmatched junction bases: 3. The CDR3 is 15 residues long. Germline values: CDR1 MGHRA, CDR2 YSYEKL. The CDR3 is CASSQEGGSGNTIYF. The DNA of the CDR3 is TGCGCCAGCAGCCAAGAAGGGGGCTCCGGAAACACCATATATTTT.

This clonotype was detected a few times. J is TRBJ1-1 and V is TRBV28; 7 bases fit TRBD1. The germline V gene has CDR1 MDHEN and CDR2 SYDVKM. The ends lost 1 base at V and 5 bases at J; junction bases unmatched: 7. The CDR3 consists of 15 residues. The DNA of the CDR3 is TGTGCCAGCAGTTTATTTCACAGGGGCCAAACTGAAGCTTTCTTT. It is translated as CASSLFHRGQTEAFF.

The J gene is TRBJ1-3, the V gene TRBV7-2, with D hard to call. V was trimmed by 6 bases and J by 3 bases, leaving 18 bases between them. This CDR3 region has 16 residues. Germline values: CDR1 SGHTA, CDR2 FQGNSA. Here the CDR3 reads CASSSRLDGDGNTIYF. Here the CDR3 DNA reads TGTGCCAGCAGTTCCCGTTTGGACGGGGATGGAAACACCATATATTTT.

This clonotype came up a few times. The chain uses TRBV5-6 and TRBJ2-3; perhaps D is TRBD1 or TRBD2 (5 bases each). The CDR3 length is 12 residues. CDR1 and CDR2 from the germline V gene are SGHDT and YYEEEE. The germline V and J ends were trimmed by 4 bases and 8 bases, with 11 bases remaining between them. CDR3 amino acids: CASSLGGRTQYF. The CDR3 DNA follows: TGTGCCAGCAGCCTTGGGGGACGTACGCAGTATTTT. Using reference TRBV5-6 and TRBJ2-3 for the parts outside the CDR3, the full variable domain is DAGVTQSPTHLIKTRGQQVTLRCSPKSGHDTVSWYQQALGQGPQFIFQYYEEEERQRGNFPDRFSGHQFPNYSSELNVNALLLGDSALYLCASSLGGRTQYFGPGTRLTVL.

This clonotype was seen more than once but under ten times. This chain uses TRBV7-2 with TRBJ2-1; TRBD2 matches 10 bases. Trimming cost V 5 bases and J 11 bases; bases outside gene matches: 12. The CDR3 runs 15 residues. Germline-derived CDR1 and CDR2 are SGHTA and FQGNSA. The CDR3 DNA follows: TGTGCCAGCAGCCTCGGTCTAGCGGGGGCCCCAAAGCAGTTCTTC. Translation gives CASSLGLAGAPKQFF.

This clonotype has a handful of counts. The rearrangement joins TRBV7-9 to TRBJ2-5; TRBD1 matches at 9 bases. This CDR3 has 15 amino acids. The J segment lost 5 bases and the V segment lost 4 bases, leaving 8 bases of the junction unmatched. CDR1 is SEHNR and CDR2 is FQNEAQ in the germline V gene (reference sequence). The CDR3 loop is CASSSGTGLWETQYF. DNA for the CDR3: TGTGCCAGCAGCTCAGGGACAGGGTTATGGGAGACCCAGTACTTC.

This sequence joins TRBV12-3 or TRBV12-4 and TRBJ2-7; D is unclear. Trimming took 2 bases from V and 2 from J, leaving 10 bases between them. This CDR3 comprises 14 residues. CDR3 coding DNA: TGTGCCAGCAGTTTACAGGACGGGCCCTACGAGCAGTACTTC. Amino acids: CASSLQDGPYEQYF.

The chain recombines TRBV12-3 or TRBV12-4 with TRBJ2-7; 7 bases align to TRBD1. V lost 3 bases and J lost 7; bases outside the gene matches: 3. The CDR3 totals 12 residues. The CDR3 DNA reads TGTGCCAGCAGTTTTGAGGGGGCGGAGCAGTACTTC. It encodes CASSFEGAEQYF.

This sequence joins TRBV15 and TRBJ2-7; 9 nucleotides align to TRBD1. Losses at the gene ends were 5 bases for V and 6 bases for J; bases not matched to a gene: 11. The CDR3 has 15 amino acids. Germline CDR1 is LNHNV and CDR2 is YYDKDF (reference sequence). CDR3 DNA: TGTGCCACCAGCGGACCGGGACAGGGAGTTCGCGAGCAGTACTTC. It translates to CATSGPGQGVREQYF.

This clonotype was recorded many times. The chain employs TRBV27 and TRBJ2-5, with D perhaps matching TRBD2 (5 bases). The V end lost 1 base, the J end lost 1 base, and 7 bases lay between the germline ends. Germline CDR1 reads MNHEY; CDR2 reads SMNVEV (reference sequence). This CDR3 has 14 amino acids. In DNA form, the CDR3 reads TGTGCCAGCAGTTTATTGGCGGGCCAAGAGACCCAGTACTTC. Translated, it gives CASSLLAGQETQYF.

CDR3 nucleotides: TGTGCCAGCAGCCCGGGACTAGGTTTTAATGAGCAGTTCTTC. Its protein product is CASSPGLGFNEQFF. The rearrangement joins TRBV6-4 to TRBJ2-1; the match to TRBD2 covers 8 bases. The CDR3 runs to 14 residues. With V trimmed by 6 bases and J by 7 bases, 8 bases remained unmatched. CDR1 MRHNA and CDR2 SNTAGT come from the germline V gene.

There are a few counts of this clonotype. The chain links TRBV25-1 to TRBJ2-1, with D unresolved. The germline CDR1 and CDR2 sequences are MGHDK and SYGVNS. V was trimmed by 7 bases and J by 8 bases, leaving 9 bases between them. The CDR3 has 11 amino acids. The CDR3 loop reads CASKVTDEQFF. The DNA of the CDR3 is TGTGCCAGCAAAGTGACGGATGAGCAGTTCTTC.

This chain uses TRBV2 with TRBJ2-2; 7 bases are a match to TRBD1. The CDR3 is 18 amino acids. V was clipped by 5 bases and J by 3 bases; unmatched bases: 15. Germline V gene data show CDR1 as SNHLY and CDR2 as FYNNEI. For the CDR3, the DNA is TGTGCCAGCAGTCCTAAACCTGAGGGGGCGCGCTACACCGGGGAGCTGTTTTTT. It translates to CASSPKPEGARYTGELFF.

The chain employs TRBV11-1 and TRBJ2-1; 9 bases fit TRBD2. This CDR3 spans 19 amino acids. Germline values: CDR1 SGHAT, CDR2 FQDESV (reference sequence). The ends lost 5 bases at V and 0 bases at J; junction bases unmatched: 14. The CDR3 region has the DNA TGTGCCAGCAGCCCCCCCGGGGCTAGCGGGATAAGCTCCTACAATGAGCAGTTCTTC. Protein product: CASSPPGASGISSYNEQFF.

The chain recombines TRBV9 with TRBJ2-1, with TRBD2 identical over 8 bases. CDR1 and CDR2 from the germline V gene are SGDLS and YYNGEE. The CDR3 has 16 residues. Trimming at V came to 0 bases and at J to 4 bases, leaving 6 bases not matched to a gene. The CDR3 loop reads CASSVGSSGAYNEQFF. DNA of the CDR3: TGTGCCAGCAGCGTAGGAAGTAGCGGGGCATACAATGAGCAGTTCTTC.

Many counts were recorded for this clonotype. V is TRBV7-9 and J is TRBJ2-1, with 7 nucleotides matching TRBD2. Germline V lookup: CDR1 SEHNR, CDR2 FQNEAQ (reference sequence). The CDR3 is made up of 14 amino acids. The junction had 9 bases not matched to a gene; V was cut back by 4 bases and J by 9 bases. The CDR3 DNA sequence: TGTGCCAGCAGCTCAGGACTAGGGGTCGGTGAGCAGTTCTTC. Encoded protein: CASSSGLGVGEQFF.